Below are 11 T cell receptor beta chains sequenced from a single sample in a study of T cell responses to AZD1222 COVID-19 vaccine. Data came from immunoSEQ multiplex PCR; TCRdb stores just in-frame clones and leaves some out. The sample has more than 120,000 clones, 70% to 90% seen once. The material was peripheral blood, obtained 28 days after the second AZD1222 dose. The origin of the receptors is an adult who received the AZD1222 COVID-19 vaccine.

The chain employs TRBV6-5 and TRBJ2-3, with D perhaps matching TRBD1 or TRBD2 (6 bases each). The length of the CDR3 is 14 residues. In germline, CDR1 is MNHEY, CDR2 SVGAGI. V was trimmed by 8 bases and J by 1 base, leaving 13 bases between them. For the CDR3, the DNA is TGTGCCAGCGGAGGGGGAATCGGCACAGATACGCAGTATTTT. Protein product: CASGGGIGTDTQYF.

The genes are TRBV28 and TRBJ1-2; D gene uncertain. Between the trimmed V and J ends, which lost 3 bases and 4 bases, there was a span of 15 bases. In germline, CDR1 is MDHEN, CDR2 SYDVKM. This CDR3 has 15 amino acids. The CDR3: CASSFLDATTYGYTF. CDR3 nucleotide sequence: TGTGCCAGCAGTTTTTTGGACGCAACTACCTATGGCTACACCTTC.

The chain combines TRBV9 with TRBJ2-5; D unresolved. CDR3 length: 11 residues. V was pared by 7 bases and J by 5 bases, with 9 bases between. Looked up from germline, CDR1 is SGDLS and CDR2 is YYNGEE. The CDR3 bases are TGTGCCAGCGGCACAGAGGAGACCCAGTACTTC. It encodes CASGTEETQYF.

This clone appeared a single time. The rearrangement joins TRBV7-9 to TRBJ2-1; a weak D match, TRBD1 (6 bases). Trimming cost V 6 bases and J 2 bases, with 11 bases left between them. This CDR3 has 14 residues. CDR1 SEHNR and CDR2 FQNEAQ come from the germline V gene (reference sequence). The CDR3 DNA is TGTGCCAGCAGTTCCGACAGGACCTACAATGAGCAGTTCTTC. Its protein product is CASSSDRTYNEQFF.

The V gene is TRBV19, the J gene TRBJ1-6, with 7 bases fitting TRBD1. J was trimmed by 8 bases and V by 8 bases; bases with no gene match: 9. The CDR3 has 14 residues. Germline V gene data show CDR1 as LNHDA and CDR2 as SQIVND (reference sequence). In DNA form, the CDR3 reads TGTGCCAGTGGGGAACAGGGGTCGGATTCACCCCTCCACTTT. The encoded protein is CASGEQGSDSPLHF.

The gene calls are TRBV7-2 and TRBJ1-1; maybe TRBD1 (6 bases). Per the germline V gene, CDR1 is SGHTA and CDR2 is FQGNSA. This CDR3 contains 15 residues. V lost 1 base and J 4 bases, leaving 13 bases between the germline ends. The CDR3, as DNA: TGTGCCAGCAGCTTAGACAGCCCCAGGGGCACTGAAGCTTTCTTT. The encoded protein is CASSLDSPRGTEAFF.

The V and J genes are TRBV20-1 and TRBJ1-2; D gene ambiguous. Germline CDR1 and CDR2: DFQATT and SNEGSKA (reference sequence). The CDR3 is 11 amino acids. The CDR3 is CRPTGPSGYTF. CDR3 DNA: TGCAGGCCGACCGGGCCGAGTGGCTACACCTTC.

This sequence joins TRBV12-3 or TRBV12-4 and TRBJ2-3; D uncertain. Trimming removed 3 bases from V and 2 bases from J, with 6 bases in between. The CDR3 consists of 13 residues. DNA for the CDR3: TGTGCCAGCAGTTTCCGACCCACAGATACGCAGTATTTT. Translating gives CASSFRPTDTQYF.

The chain couples TRBV28 to TRBJ2-1; 13 positions match TRBD2. V dropped 1 base and J dropped 4; count of bases not matched to a gene: 7. Germline-derived CDR1 and CDR2 are MDHEN and SYDVKM. This CDR3 has 18 residues. CDR3 nucleotides: TGTGCCAGCAGTTTATTCTCTCGACTAGCGGGGGGATACAATGAGCAGTTCTTC. Translated: CASSLFSRLAGGYNEQFF.

This chain uses TRBV10-3 with TRBJ1-2; no definite D call. The ends were cut back, 6 bases at V and 2 bases at J, with 10 bases in the middle. The CDR3 extends over 13 amino acids. The germline gives CDR1 ENHRY, CDR2 SYGVKD. The DNA of the CDR3 is TGTGCCATCAGAGACCTAGGGAACTATGGCTACACCTTC. Its protein product is CAIRDLGNYGYTF.

This chain links TRBV11-2 with TRBJ1-1; D perhaps matches TRBD1 (6 bases). There are 12 residues in the CDR3. Germline lookup yields CDR1 SGHAT and CDR2 FQNNGV. Trimming left V 7 bases short and J 5 bases short, with 11 bases between. CDR3 residues: CASKRTGTEAFF. CDR3 in DNA: TGTGCCAGCAAAAGAACAGGGACTGAAGCTTTCTTT.